This T cell receptor (beta chain) was sequenced for a study of type 1 regulatory T cells. In the study overall: T-allo10 is an in vitro-generated, Tr1-enriched CD4 T cell product specific for alloantigen.

As regards this clonotype: Its cognate antigen is unknown.

Germline CDR1 SQVTM, CDR2 ANQGSEA. This CDR3 spans 12 amino acids. The V and J ends lost 5 bases and 1 base respectively, with 6 bases between them. TCRdb recomputed calls from the reads with MiXCR, one row per CDR3 protein. The table lists 60,000 to 75,000 distinct CDR3 sequences, roughly 20% of them singletons. Findings and limits, study-wide: Tr1 cells had a more restricted TCR repertoire than non-Tr1 cells.

This chain links TRBV29-1 with TRBJ1-5; D is uncertain. Specimen: cultured type 1 regulatory T (Tr1) cells, either the whole culture or a sorted fraction (not recorded which). This receptor was identified in a human donor in good health. The CDR3 protein is CSVIVSNQPQHF. CDR3 coding DNA: TGCAGCGTTATAGTGAGCAATCAGCCCCAGCATTTT.